The clone carrying this T cell receptor (beta chain) was observed many times. What it binds is unknown. Germline V lookup: CDR1 DFQATT, CDR2 SNEGSKA (reference sequence). With V trimmed by 4 bases and J by 6 bases, 5 bases remained unmatched. This CDR3 comprises 13 residues. Libraries for TCRalpha and TCRbeta carried sample barcodes and unique molecular identifiers via 5'RACE. TCRdb itself ran the 5' RACE reads through MiXCR, one entry per CDR3 protein. The sample lists roughly 300,000 distinct CDR3 sequences, roughly 15% occurring once. This entry belongs to a study of T-cell memory formation after mild COVID-19. Whole-study findings and limits: Memory sampled before infection contained some responding clones, suggesting cross-reactive memory joined. CD4+ contracting clones were mainly CM and EM; CD8+ ones, EMRA.

The chain combines TRBV20-1 with TRBJ2-5; TRBD1 matches at 10 bases. The sequenced sample was PBMCs or a T cell subset sorted from them (not recorded which). This receptor was obtained from a man aged 18 to 29 who had mild COVID-19 (a few samples of this study predate the infection). Cell type and time point are not known. CDR3 sequence: CSATGTGVKTQYF. The CDR3 DNA reads TGCAGTGCTACCGGGACAGGGGTAAAGACCCAGTACTTC.